The 14 T cell receptor beta chains presented below share a single source sample, sequenced in a study of CD8+ T cells in alopecia areata. The treatment is: oral pan-JAK inhibitor, 5-10 mg twice daily. RNA extraction was followed by reverse transcription into cDNA, which acted as the sequencing template. Generated by immunoSEQ multiplex PCR, the TCRdb table keeps only in-frame clones and is missing some. This table has approximately 280,000 clones, roughly 64% appearing once. The sample here was CD4+ T cells sorted from blood, taken at week 24, from a patient treated with tofacitinib. Receptor source: a human donor with alopecia areata.

This chain links TRBV7-2 with TRBJ1-1; D unclear. V was clipped by 4 bases and J by 4 bases, with 13 bases between them. The CDR3 has 14 residues. Germline values: CDR1 SGHTA, CDR2 FQGNSA. CDR3 sequence: CASSSQVWGTEAFF. The DNA for the CDR3 is TGTGCCAGCAGCTCCCAAGTGTGGGGCACTGAAGCTTTCTTT.

This clone has a single count. The CDR3 coding sequence is TGTGCCAGCAGCGCCGAAACAGGGAGACCGCCCTACGAGCAGTACTTC. Residues: CASSAETGRPPYEQYF. This rearrangement joins TRBV11-2 to TRBJ2-7; D might be TRBD1 (6 bases). V dropped 5 bases and J dropped 2 bases, with 19 bases sitting between them. This CDR3 has 16 residues. Germline V lookup: CDR1 SGHAT, CDR2 FQNNGV.

The CDR3: CASSVGTTSNQPQHF. In nucleotides, the CDR3 is TGTGCCAGCAGTGTCGGCACCACCAGCAATCAGCCCCAGCATTTT. The chain employs TRBV2 and TRBJ1-5; D uncertain. Per germline, CDR1 SNHLY and CDR2 FYNNEI. The V and J ends lost 4 bases and 1 base respectively, with 11 bases between them. The CDR3 spans 15 residues.

The chain employs TRBV11-2 and TRBJ2-5; D is unclear. There are 16 residues in the CDR3. V gave up 1 base and J gave up 4 bases, with 16 bases separating them. Germline lookup yields CDR1 SGHAT and CDR2 FQNNGV. The CDR3 DNA is TGTGCCAGCAGCTTAGGGGCCGGGCTGGAGCGAGAGACCCAGTACTTC. Amino acid sequence: CASSLGAGLERETQYF. The complete variable domain, with remaining parts taken from reference TRBV11-2 and TRBJ2-5, reads EAGVAQSPRYKIIEKRQSVAFWCNPISGHATLYWYQQILGQGPKLLIQFQNNGVVDDSQLPKDRFSAERLKGVDSTLKIQPAKLEDSAVYLCASSLGAGLERETQYFGPGTRLLVL.

The chain has TRBV7-2 and TRBJ2-3; TRBD2 agrees at 8 bases. The CDR3 totals 16 residues. V shed 6 bases and J 2 bases; nucleotides not matched to a gene: 10. Germline V gene lookup returns CDR1 SGHTA and CDR2 FQGNSA. The CDR3: CASRKRAGDVTDTQYF. CDR3 nucleotides: TGTGCCAGCAGAAAAAGAGCGGGGGACGTCACAGATACGCAGTATTTT. Variable domain in full (rest from reference TRBV7-2 and TRBJ2-3): GAGVSQSPSNKVTEKGKDVELRCDPISGHTALYWYRQSLGQGLEFLIYFQGNSAPDKSGLPSDRFSAERTGGSVSTLTIQRTQQEDSAVYLCASRKRAGDVTDTQYFGPGTRLTVL.

The V and J genes are TRBV4-1 and TRBJ1-2; D is possibly TRBD1 (6 bases). The CDR3 length is 14 residues. The germline V gene encodes CDR1 MGHRA and CDR2 YSYEKL. Trimming left V 1 base short and J 8 bases short, with 14 bases between. The CDR3, as DNA: TGCGCCAGCAGCCAAGTTCTGGGGGCGGGAGGCTACACCTTC. This translates into CASSQVLGAGGYTF.

This clone was observed a few times. CDR3 in amino acids: CAIRLGQARNSPLHF. For the CDR3, the DNA is TGTGCCATCAGGCTCGGACAGGCGAGGAATTCACCCCTCCACTTT. The gene calls are TRBV10-3 and TRBJ1-6, with 7 bases fitting TRBD1. The trim removed 6 bases at V and 7 bases at J, leaving 9 bases unmatched. The germline CDR1 and CDR2 sequences are ENHRY and SYGVKD. This CDR3 is built from 15 residues.

The chain joins TRBV27 to TRBJ2-5; 8 bases fit TRBD1. The J call could be wrong; TRBJ2-7 is a better fit for the DNA end. Germline lookup yields CDR1 MNHEY and CDR2 SMNVEV (reference sequence). This CDR3 has 14 amino acids. DNA for the CDR3: TGTGCCAGCACCCCGGACAGGGCCCCCTACGAGCAGTACTTC. This codes for CASTPDRAPYEQYF.

This clone was observed a handful of times. V and J are TRBV2 and TRBJ2-3, with a tentative D call TRBD2 (5 bases). Trimming left V 3 bases short and J 4 bases short, with 8 bases between. CDR3 length equals 13 residues. Germline values: CDR1 SNHLY, CDR2 FYNNEI. The CDR3 spells CASSDGSADTQYF. In DNA form, the CDR3 reads TGTGCCAGCAGTGATGGTAGCGCAGATACGCAGTATTTT.

The chain uses TRBV7-3 and TRBJ2-5; 7 nucleotides line up with TRBD2. CDR3 size: 15 residues. From germline, CDR1 is SGHTA and CDR2 FQGTGA. Trimming took 5 bases from V and 5 from J; bases not matched to a gene: 11. The CDR3 DNA sequence: TGTGCCAGCAGCCCGGGTACCGGGGGGTTTGAGACCCAGTACTTC. Amino acid sequence: CASSPGTGGFETQYF.

Comments on this clone: This specimen includes other DNA sequences encoding the same CDR3. The chain couples TRBV7-9 to TRBJ1-5; TRBD1 aligns across 9 bases. Trimming removed 5 bases from V and 5 bases from J; junction bases left unmatched: 1. This CDR3 spans 13 amino acids. Germline V gene sequence: CDR1 SEHNR, CDR2 FQNEAQ (reference sequence). The CDR3 DNA sequence: TGTGCCAGCAGCCGGACAGGGGATCAGCCCCAGCATTTT. Its protein is CASSRTGDQPQHF.

The chain couples TRBV25-1 to TRBJ2-1; D unclear. With 3 bases removed from V and 0 bases from J, the gap between germline ends came to 9 bases. The germline CDR1 and CDR2 sequences are MGHDK and SYGVNS. The CDR3 runs to 15 residues. The DNA for the CDR3 is TGTGCCAGCAGTGAGACAACTTTCTCCTACAATGAGCAGTTCTTC. Amino acids: CASSETTFSYNEQFF.

This clone was seen a handful of times. The V and J genes are TRBV29-1 and TRBJ1-1; D unclear. The germline V gene has CDR1 SQVTM and CDR2 ANQGSEA. Trimming shortened V by 6 bases and J by 5 bases, and 10 bases separated the two germline ends. The CDR3 totals 11 residues. CDR3 in DNA: TGCAGCGTCGCAATAGAAACTGAAGCTTTCTTT. Translating gives CSVAIETEAFF.

This clone showed up just a few times. CDR3 nucleotide sequence: TGTGCCAGCAGCCCAGACAGGGGGCGAAATTCACCCCTCCACTTT. Amino acids: CASSPDRGRNSPLHF. The rearrangement joins TRBV4-2 to TRBJ1-6, with 10 bases aligning to TRBD1. The CDR3 runs to 15 residues. Germline V gene sequence: CDR1 LGHNA, CDR2 YNFKEQ. V shed 4 bases and J 7 bases; nucleotides not matched to a gene: 4.